This TCR beta chain was obtained from a study of T cell repertoires in cytomegalovirus infection. For the study at large: Public TCR beta signatures were indicative of both CMV infection and a matching HLA type.

The germline CDR1 and CDR2 sequences are SEHNR and FQNEAQ (reference sequence). The CDR3 is made up of 14 amino acids. Trimming removed 6 bases at V and 5 bases at J, with 13 bases between. Study observations and caveats: Dominating the ex vivo response were HLA-C-restricted CMV-specific TCR beta clonotypes. CMV carriers having the relevant HLA were flagged by cumulative public TCR beta family frequency.

Concerning this clonotype itself: Its specificity is unknown.

TCRdb passed the reads through MiXCR, listing each CDR3 protein once. The sample includes approximately 180,000 distinct CDR3 sequences, about 15% seen only once; the top ten take approximately 25%. This clonotype was sampled from a human donor in good health (CMV status not recorded). Some clones in this sample may be carry-over from other donors' samples. This chain links TRBV7-9 with TRBJ1-4; no clear D. The sequencing sample was made of CD8+ T cells from PBMCs. This CDR3 reads CASRPESWNEKLFF. The CDR3 DNA reads as TGTGCCAGCAGGCCAGAATCCTGGAATGAAAAACTGTTTTTT.